These 4 T cell receptor beta chains were all obtained from the same sample, sequenced in a study of blood T cell repertoires in COVID-19. Some clones are missing from TCRdb's copy, which holds only in-frame ones; the method was immunoSEQ multiplex PCR. Of a few hundred thousand clones in the sample, approximately 87% were seen once. Sample: PBMCs or T cells enriched from blood (not recorded which). The source of these receptors is a woman aged 40 to 50 who had recovered from COVID-19.

V and J are TRBV3-1 (or the pseudogene TRBV3-2) and TRBJ2-1, with 10 bases fitting TRBD2. Germline trimming cut 1 base from V and 6 bases from J; bases unmatched to any gene: 6. The germline V gene encodes CDR1 LGHDT and CDR2 YNNKEL (reference sequence). This CDR3 is 16 amino acids long. CDR3 protein: CASSQVSSGSSNEQFF. The CDR3 DNA follows: TGTGCCAGCAGCCAAGTATCTAGCGGGAGTTCCAATGAGCAGTTCTTC.

J is TRBJ2-7 and V is TRBV13; 8 positions agree with TRBD2. The junction had 4 bases not matched to a gene; V was cut back by 3 bases and J by 0 bases. The CDR3 totals 15 residues. Per germline, CDR1 PRHDT and CDR2 FYEKMQ (reference sequence). The CDR3 reads CASSFTGTSSYEQYF. CDR3 DNA: TGTGCCAGCAGCTTTACCGGGACTAGCTCCTACGAGCAGTACTTC.

This rearrangement joins TRBV11-2 to TRBJ2-1; D is undetermined. CDR1 is SGHAT, CDR2 FQNNGV, per germline. V gave up 1 base and J gave up 4 bases, with 11 bases separating them. The CDR3 sequence is 15 residues long. CDR3: CASSLAVRLYNEQFF. In nucleotides, the CDR3 is TGTGCCAGCAGCTTAGCGGTGCGGTTGTACAATGAGCAGTTCTTC.

This chain connects TRBV3-1 (or the pseudogene TRBV3-2) to TRBJ1-2; D is perhaps TRBD1 (5 bases). CDR3 length: 15 amino acids. Per germline, CDR1 LGHDT and CDR2 YNNKEL (reference sequence). V was shortened by 1 base and J by 3 bases, with 12 bases between the two germline ends. The CDR3 DNA reads TGTGCCAGCAGCCAAGCGGCAGGGTCTGACTATGGCTACACCTTC. Encoded protein: CASSQAAGSDYGYTF.